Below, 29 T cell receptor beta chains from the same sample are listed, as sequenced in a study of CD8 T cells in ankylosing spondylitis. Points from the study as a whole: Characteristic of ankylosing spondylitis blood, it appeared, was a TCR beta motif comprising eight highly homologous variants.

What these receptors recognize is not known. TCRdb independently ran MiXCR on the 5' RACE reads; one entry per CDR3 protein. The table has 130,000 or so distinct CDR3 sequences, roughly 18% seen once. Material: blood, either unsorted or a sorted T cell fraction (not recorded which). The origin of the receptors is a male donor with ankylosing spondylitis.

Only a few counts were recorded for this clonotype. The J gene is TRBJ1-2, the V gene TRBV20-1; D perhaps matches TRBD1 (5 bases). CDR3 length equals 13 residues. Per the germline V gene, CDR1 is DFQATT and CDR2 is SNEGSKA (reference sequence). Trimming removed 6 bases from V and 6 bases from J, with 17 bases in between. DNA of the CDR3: TGCAGTGCGGCTGACAGCGGAGATAATGGCTACACCTTC. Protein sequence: CSAADSGDNGYTF.

CDR3 bases: TGTGCCAGCAGTTACGGGGTAGCCTACGAGCAGTACTTC. Translated: CASSYGVAYEQYF. This rearrangement joins TRBV6-2 or TRBV6-3 to TRBJ2-7; D unresolved. V lost 2 bases, J lost 2 bases, and 7 bases lay in between. CDR1 and CDR2 (germline): MNHEY, SVGEGT. The CDR3 totals 13 residues.

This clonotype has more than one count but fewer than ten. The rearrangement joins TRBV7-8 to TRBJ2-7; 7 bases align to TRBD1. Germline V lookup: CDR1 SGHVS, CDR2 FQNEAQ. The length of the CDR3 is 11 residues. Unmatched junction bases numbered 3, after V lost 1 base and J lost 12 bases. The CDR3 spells CASSLGGDRYF. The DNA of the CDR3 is TGTGCCAGCAGCTTAGGAGGGGACAGGTACTTC.

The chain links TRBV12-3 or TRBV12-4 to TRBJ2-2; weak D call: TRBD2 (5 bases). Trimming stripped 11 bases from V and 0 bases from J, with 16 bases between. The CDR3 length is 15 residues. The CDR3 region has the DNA TGTGCCGGCCGAGGTAGCGTTTCGAACACCGGGGAGCTGTTTTTT. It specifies CAGRGSVSNTGELFF.

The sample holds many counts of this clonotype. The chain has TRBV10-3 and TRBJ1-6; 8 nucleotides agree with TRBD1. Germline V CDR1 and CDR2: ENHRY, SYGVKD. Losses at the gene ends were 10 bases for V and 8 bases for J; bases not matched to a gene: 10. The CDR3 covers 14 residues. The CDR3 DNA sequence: TGTGCCACGCATCGGGACAGGACGGATTCACCCCTCCACTTT. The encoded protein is CATHRDRTDSPLHF.

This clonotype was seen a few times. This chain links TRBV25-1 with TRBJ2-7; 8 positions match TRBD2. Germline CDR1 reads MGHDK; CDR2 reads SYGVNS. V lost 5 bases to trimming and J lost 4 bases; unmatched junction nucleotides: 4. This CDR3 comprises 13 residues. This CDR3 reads CASSPLAGYEQYF. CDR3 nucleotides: TGTGCCAGCAGTCCATTAGCGGGATACGAGCAGTACTTC.

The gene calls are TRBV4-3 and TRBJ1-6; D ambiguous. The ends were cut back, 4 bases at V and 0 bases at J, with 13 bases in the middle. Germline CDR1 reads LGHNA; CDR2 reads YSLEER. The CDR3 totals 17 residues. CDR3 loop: CASSPTQSVSYNSPLHF. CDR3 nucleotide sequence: TGCGCCAGCAGCCCTACTCAGTCCGTCTCCTATAATTCACCCCTCCACTTT.

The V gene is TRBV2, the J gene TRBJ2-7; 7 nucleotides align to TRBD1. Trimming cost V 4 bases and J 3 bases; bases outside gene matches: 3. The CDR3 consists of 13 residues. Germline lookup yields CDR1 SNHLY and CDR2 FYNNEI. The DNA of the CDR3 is TGTGCCAGCAGTGTGGCAGGGGGCTACGAGCAGTACTTC. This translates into CASSVAGGYEQYF.

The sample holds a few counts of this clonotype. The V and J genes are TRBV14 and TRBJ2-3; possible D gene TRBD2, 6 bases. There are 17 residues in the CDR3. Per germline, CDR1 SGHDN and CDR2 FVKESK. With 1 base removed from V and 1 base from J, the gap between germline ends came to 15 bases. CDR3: CASSQVVAGLGTDTQYF. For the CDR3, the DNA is TGTGCCAGCAGCCAAGTAGTCGCGGGACTCGGCACAGATACGCAGTATTTT.

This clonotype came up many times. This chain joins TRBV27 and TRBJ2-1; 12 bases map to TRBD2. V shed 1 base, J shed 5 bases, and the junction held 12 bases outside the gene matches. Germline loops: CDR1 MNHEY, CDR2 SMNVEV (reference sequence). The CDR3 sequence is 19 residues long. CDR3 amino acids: CASSLYRLAGGPLNNEQFF. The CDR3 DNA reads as TGTGCCAGCAGTTTATATAGGCTAGCGGGAGGGCCCCTGAACAATGAGCAGTTCTTC.

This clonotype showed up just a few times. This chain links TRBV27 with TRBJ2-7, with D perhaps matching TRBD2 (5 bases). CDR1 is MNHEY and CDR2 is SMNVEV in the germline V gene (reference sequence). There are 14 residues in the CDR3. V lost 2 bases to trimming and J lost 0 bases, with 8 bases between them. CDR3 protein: CASSLDYYSYEQYF. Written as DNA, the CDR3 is TGTGCCAGCAGTTTAGACTATTACTCCTACGAGCAGTACTTC.

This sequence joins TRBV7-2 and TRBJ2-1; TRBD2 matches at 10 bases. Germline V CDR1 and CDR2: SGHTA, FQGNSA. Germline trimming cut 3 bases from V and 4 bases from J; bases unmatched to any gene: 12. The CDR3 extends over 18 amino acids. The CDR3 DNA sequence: TGTGCCAGCAGCTTCGCACCCCTAGCGGGAGTGGGGTACAATGAGCAGTTCTTC. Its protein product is CASSFAPLAGVGYNEQFF.

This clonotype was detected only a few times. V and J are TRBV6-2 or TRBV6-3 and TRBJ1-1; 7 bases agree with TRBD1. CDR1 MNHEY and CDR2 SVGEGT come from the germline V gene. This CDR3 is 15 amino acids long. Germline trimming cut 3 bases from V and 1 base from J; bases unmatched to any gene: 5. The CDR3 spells CASSYMGQRNTEAFF. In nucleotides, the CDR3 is TGTGCCAGCAGTTATATGGGACAGAGGAACACTGAAGCTTTCTTT.

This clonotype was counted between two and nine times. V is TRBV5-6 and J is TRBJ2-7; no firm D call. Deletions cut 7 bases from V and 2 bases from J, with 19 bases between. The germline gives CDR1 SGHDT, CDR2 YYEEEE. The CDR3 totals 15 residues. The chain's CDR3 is CASRSFGRKTYEQYF. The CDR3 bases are TGTGCCAGCCGCTCCTTTGGTAGGAAAACCTACGAGCAGTACTTC. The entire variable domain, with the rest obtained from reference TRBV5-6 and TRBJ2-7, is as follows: DAGVTQSPTHLIKTRGQQVTLRCSPKSGHDTVSWYQQALGQGPQFIFQYYEEEERQRGNFPDRFSGHQFPNYSSELNVNALLLGDSALYLCASRSFGRKTYEQYFGPGTRLTVT.

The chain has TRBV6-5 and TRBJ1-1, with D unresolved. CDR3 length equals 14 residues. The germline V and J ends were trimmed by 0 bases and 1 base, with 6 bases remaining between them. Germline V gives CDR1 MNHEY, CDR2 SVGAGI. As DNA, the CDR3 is TGTGCCAGCAGTTACTCGAAGGGGAACACTGAAGCTTTCTTT. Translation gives CASSYSKGNTEAFF.

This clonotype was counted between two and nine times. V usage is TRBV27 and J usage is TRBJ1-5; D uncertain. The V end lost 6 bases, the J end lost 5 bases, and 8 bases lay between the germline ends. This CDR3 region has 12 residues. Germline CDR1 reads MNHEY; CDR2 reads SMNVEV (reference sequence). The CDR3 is CASSHPHQPQHF. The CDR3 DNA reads TGTGCCAGCAGCCACCCTCATCAGCCCCAGCATTTT.

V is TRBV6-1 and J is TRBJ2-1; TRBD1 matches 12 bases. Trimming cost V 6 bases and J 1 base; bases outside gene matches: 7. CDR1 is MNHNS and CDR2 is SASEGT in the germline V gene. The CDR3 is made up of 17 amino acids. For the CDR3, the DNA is TGTGCCAGCAGCACCGGGACAGGGGGCTGGTCCTACAATGAGCAGTTCTTC. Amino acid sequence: CASSTGTGGWSYNEQFF.

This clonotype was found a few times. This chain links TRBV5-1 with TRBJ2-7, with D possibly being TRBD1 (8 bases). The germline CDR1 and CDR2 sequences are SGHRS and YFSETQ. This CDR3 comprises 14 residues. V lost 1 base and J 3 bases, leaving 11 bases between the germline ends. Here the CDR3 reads CASSLTGGVYEQYF. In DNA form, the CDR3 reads TGCGCCAGCAGCTTGACAGGGGGGGTCTACGAGCAGTACTTC.

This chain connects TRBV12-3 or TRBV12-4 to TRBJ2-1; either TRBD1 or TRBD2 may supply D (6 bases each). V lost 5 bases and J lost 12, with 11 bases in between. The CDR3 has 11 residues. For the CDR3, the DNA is TGTGCCAGCAGTCCAGGGGACTTGCAGTTCTTC. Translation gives CASSPGDLQFF.

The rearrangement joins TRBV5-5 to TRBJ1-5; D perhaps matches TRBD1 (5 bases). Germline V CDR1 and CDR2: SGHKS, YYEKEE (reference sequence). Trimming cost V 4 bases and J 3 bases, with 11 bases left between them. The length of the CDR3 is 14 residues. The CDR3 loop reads CASSPEGANQPQHF. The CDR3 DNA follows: TGTGCCAGCAGCCCAGAAGGGGCCAATCAGCCCCAGCATTTT.

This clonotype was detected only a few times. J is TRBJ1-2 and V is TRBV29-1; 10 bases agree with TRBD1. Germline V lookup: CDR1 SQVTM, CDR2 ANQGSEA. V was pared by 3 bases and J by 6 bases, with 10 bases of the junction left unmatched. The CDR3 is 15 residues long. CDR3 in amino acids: CSVDQDRGQEDGYTF. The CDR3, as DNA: TGCAGCGTTGACCAAGACAGGGGGCAAGAGGATGGCTACACCTTC. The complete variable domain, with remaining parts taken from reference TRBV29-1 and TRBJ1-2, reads SAVISQKPSRDICQRGTSLTIQCQVDSQVTMMFWYRQQPGQSLTLIATANQGSEATYESGFVIDKFPISRPNLTFSTLTVSNMSPEDSSIYLCSVDQDRGQEDGYTFGSGTRLTVV.

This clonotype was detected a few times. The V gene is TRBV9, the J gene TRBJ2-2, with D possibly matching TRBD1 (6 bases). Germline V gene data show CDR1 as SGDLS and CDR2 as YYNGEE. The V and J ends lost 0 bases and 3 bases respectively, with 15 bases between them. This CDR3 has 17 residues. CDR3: CASSVGLTGAYTGELFF. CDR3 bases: TGTGCCAGCAGCGTAGGTTTGACAGGAGCCTACACCGGGGAGCTGTTTTTT.

DNA of the CDR3: TGTGCCAGCAGTTTGGACAGGGGGAGAGAAAACATTCAGTACTTC. Translating gives CASSLDRGRENIQYF. The chain employs TRBV11-2 and TRBJ2-4; 10 bases fit TRBD1. The ends lost 6 bases at V and 5 bases at J; junction bases unmatched: 7. CDR1 and CDR2 (germline): SGHAT, FQNNGV. CDR3 length: 15 residues.

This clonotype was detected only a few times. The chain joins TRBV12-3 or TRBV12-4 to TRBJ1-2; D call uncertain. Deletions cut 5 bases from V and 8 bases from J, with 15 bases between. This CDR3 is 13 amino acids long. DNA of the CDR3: TGTGCCAGCAGTACTCCGAGTGAATGGGGCTACACCTTC. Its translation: CASSTPSEWGYTF.

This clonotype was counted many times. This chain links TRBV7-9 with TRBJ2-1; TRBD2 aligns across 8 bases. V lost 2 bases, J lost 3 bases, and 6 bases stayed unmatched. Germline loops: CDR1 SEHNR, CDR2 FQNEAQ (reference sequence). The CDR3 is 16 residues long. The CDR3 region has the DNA TGTGCCAGCAGCTTAAATCCGGGACTAGACTACAATGAGCAGTTCTTC. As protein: CASSLNPGLDYNEQFF. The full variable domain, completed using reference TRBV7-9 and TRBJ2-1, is DTGVSQNPRHKITKRGQNVTFRCDPISEHNRLYWYRQTLGQGPEFLTYFQNEAQLEKSRLLSDRFSAERPKGSFSTLEIQRTEQGDSAMYLCASSLNPGLDYNEQFFGPGTRLTVL.

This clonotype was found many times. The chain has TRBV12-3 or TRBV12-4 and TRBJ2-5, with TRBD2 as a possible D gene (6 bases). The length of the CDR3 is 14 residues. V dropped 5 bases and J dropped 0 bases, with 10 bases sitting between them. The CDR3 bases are TGTGCCAGCAGTCATCGGGACTACCAAGAGACCCAGTACTTC. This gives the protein CASSHRDYQETQYF.

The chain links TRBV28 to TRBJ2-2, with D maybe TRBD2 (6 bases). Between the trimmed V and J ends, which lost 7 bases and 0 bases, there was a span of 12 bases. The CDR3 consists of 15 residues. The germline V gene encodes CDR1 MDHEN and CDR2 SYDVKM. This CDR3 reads CASNELAPNTGELFF. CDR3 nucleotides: TGTGCCAGCAACGAACTAGCACCGAACACCGGGGAGCTGTTTTTT.

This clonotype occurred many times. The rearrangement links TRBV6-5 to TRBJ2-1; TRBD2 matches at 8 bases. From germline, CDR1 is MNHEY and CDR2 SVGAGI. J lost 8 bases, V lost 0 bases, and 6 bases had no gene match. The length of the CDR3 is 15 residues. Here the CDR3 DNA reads TGTGCCAGCAGTTACTCTAGCGGGATAGGAGATGAGCAGTTCTTC. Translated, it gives CASSYSSGIGDEQFF.

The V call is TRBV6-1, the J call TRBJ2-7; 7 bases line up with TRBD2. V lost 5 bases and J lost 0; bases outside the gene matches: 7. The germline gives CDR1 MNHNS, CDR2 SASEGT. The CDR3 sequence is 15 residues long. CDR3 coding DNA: TGTGCCAGCAGTCCCCGGGAGGCTTACTCCTACGAGCAGTACTTC. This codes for CASSPREAYSYEQYF.